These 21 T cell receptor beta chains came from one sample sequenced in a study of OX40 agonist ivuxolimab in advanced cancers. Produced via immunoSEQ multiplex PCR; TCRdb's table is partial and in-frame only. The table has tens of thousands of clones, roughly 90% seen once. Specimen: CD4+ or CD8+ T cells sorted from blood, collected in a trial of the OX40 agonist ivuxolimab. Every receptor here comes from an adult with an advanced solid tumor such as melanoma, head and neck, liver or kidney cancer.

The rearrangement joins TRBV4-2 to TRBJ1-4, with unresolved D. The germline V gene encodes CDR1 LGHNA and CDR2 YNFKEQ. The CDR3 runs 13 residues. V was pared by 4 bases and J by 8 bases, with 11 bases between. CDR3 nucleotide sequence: TGTGCCAGCAGCCCGACGTCGGGAGAAAAACTGTTTTTT. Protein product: CASSPTSGEKLFF.

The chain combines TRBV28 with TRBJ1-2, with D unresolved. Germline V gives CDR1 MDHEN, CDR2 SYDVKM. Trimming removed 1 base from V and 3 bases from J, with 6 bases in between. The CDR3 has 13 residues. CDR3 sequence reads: CASSLLRDYGYTF. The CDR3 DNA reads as TGTGCCAGCAGTTTATTAAGGGACTATGGCTACACCTTC.

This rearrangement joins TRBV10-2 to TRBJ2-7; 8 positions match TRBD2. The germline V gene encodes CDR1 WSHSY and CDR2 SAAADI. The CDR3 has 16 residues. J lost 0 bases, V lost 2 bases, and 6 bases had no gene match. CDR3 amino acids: CASSEPSGGVSYEQYF. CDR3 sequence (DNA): TGCGCCAGCAGTGAGCCATCCGGGGGGGTCTCCTACGAGCAGTACTTC.

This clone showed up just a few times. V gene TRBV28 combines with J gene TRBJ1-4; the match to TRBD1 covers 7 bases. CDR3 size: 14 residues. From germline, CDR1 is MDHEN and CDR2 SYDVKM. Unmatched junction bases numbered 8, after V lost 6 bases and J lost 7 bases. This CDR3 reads CASSSGGRREKLFF. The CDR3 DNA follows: TGTGCCAGCAGCTCAGGGGGACGTCGTGAAAAACTGTTTTTT.

In DNA, the CDR3 is TGTGCCAGCAGTTTATATCAAAGCCTAGCGGGGGGCATAACCGTCCAAGAGACCCAGTACTTC. It is translated as CASSLYQSLAGGITVQETQYF. V and J are TRBV28 and TRBJ2-5, with 11 positions matching TRBD2. This CDR3 has 21 residues. V shed 1 base, J shed 1 base, and the junction held 17 bases outside the gene matches. CDR1 and CDR2 (germline): MDHEN, SYDVKM.

The CDR3 DNA reads as TGTGCTAGTGGTTTGGTTTCAGGGAGACAAGAGACCCAGTACTTC. It specifies CASGLVSGRQETQYF. V and J are TRBV12-5 and TRBJ2-5; D assignment may be TRBD1 or TRBD2 (5 bases each). This CDR3 spans 15 amino acids. Trimming took off 0 bases at V and 2 bases at J, with 10 bases between the two ends. Germline-derived CDR1 and CDR2 are LGHNT and FRNRAP.

The CDR3 bases are TGTGCCAGCAGCCCCGGGTGGACTGAAGCTTTCTTT. Its translation is CASSPGWTEAFF. The chain recombines TRBV11-2 with TRBJ1-1; no clear D gene. Per germline, CDR1 SGHAT and CDR2 FQNNGV. V lost 5 bases, J lost 5 bases, and 9 bases lay in between. There are 12 residues in the CDR3. Filled out from reference TRBV11-2 and TRBJ1-1, the complete variable domain reads EAGVAQSPRYKIIEKRQSVAFWCNPISGHATLYWYQQILGQGPKLLIQFQNNGVVDDSQLPKDRFSAERLKGVDSTLKIQPAKLEDSAVYLCASSPGWTEAFFGQGTRLTVV.

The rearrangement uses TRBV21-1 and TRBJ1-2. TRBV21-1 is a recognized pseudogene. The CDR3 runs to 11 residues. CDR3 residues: CASTTEKGYTF. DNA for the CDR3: TGTGCCAGCACTACGGAGAAAGGCTACACCTTC.

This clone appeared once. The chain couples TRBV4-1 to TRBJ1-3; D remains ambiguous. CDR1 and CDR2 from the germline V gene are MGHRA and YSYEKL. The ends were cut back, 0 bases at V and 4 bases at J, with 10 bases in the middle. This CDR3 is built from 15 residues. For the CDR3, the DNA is TGCGCCAGCAGCCAAGATCGGTATCAGGGAAACACCATATATTTT. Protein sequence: CASSQDRYQGNTIYF.

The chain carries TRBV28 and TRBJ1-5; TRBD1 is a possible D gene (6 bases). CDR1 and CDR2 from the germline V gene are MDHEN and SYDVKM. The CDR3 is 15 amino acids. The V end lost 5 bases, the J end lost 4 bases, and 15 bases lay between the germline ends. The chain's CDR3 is CASSLQGVRNQPQHF. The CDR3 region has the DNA TGTGCCAGCAGTCTACAGGGAGTAAGGAATCAGCCCCAGCATTTT. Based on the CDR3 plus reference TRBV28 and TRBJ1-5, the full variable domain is DVKVTQSSRYLVKRTGEKVFLECVQDMDHENMFWYRQDPGLGLRLIYFSYDVKMKEKGDIPEGYSVSREKKERFSLILESASTNQTSMYLCASSLQGVRNQPQHFGDGTRLSIL.

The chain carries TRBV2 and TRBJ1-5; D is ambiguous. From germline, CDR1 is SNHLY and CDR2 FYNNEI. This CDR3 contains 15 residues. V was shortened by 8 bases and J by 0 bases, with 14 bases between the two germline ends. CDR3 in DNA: TGTGCCAGCCGAAGGGTTTCGGCTAGCAATCAGCCCCAGCATTTT. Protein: CASRRVSASNQPQHF.

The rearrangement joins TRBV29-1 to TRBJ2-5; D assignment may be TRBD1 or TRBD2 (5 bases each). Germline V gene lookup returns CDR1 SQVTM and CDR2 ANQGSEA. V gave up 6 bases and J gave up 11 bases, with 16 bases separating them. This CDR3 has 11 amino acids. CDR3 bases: TGCAGCGTGGCCCCGGGACCTGAGCAGTACTTC. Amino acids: CSVAPGPEQYF.

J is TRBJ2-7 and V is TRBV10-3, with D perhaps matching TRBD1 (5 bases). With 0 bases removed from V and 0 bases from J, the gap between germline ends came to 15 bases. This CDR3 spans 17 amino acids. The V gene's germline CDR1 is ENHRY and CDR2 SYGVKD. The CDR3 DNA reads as TGTGCCATCAGTGAGTCGGCCGGCAGGGCGAGCTCCTACGAGCAGTACTTC. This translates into CAISESAGRASSYEQYF.

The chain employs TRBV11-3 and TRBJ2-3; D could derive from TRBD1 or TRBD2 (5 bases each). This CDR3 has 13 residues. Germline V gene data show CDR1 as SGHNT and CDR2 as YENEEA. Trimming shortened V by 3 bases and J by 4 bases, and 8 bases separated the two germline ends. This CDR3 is CASSFGTADTQYF. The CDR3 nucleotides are TGTGCCAGCAGCTTTGGGACCGCAGATACGCAGTATTTT. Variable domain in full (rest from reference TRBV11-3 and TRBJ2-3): EAGVVQSPRYKIIEKKQPVAFWCNPISGHNTLYWYLQNLGQGPELLIRYENEEAVDDSQLPKDRFSAERLKGVDSTLKIQPAELGDSAVYLCASSFGTADTQYFGPGTRLTVL.

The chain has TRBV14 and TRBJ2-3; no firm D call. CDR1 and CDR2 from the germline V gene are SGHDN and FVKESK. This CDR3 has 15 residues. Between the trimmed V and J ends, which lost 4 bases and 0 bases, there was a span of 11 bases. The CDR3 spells CASSREVYSTDTQYF. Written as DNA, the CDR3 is TGTGCCAGCAGCCGGGAAGTATATAGCACAGATACGCAGTATTTT.

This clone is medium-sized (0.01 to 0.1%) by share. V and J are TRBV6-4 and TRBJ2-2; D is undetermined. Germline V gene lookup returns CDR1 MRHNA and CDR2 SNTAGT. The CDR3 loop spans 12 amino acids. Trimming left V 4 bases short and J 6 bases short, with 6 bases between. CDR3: CASSGNSGELFF. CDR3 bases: TGTGCCAGCAGTGGGAATTCCGGGGAGCTGTTTTTT.

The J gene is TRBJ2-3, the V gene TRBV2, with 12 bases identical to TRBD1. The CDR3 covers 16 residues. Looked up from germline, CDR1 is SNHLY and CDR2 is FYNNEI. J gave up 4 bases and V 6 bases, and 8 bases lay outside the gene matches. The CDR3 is CASRDRDRGLPDTQYF. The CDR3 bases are TGTGCCAGCAGAGACCGGGACAGGGGGCTTCCAGATACGCAGTATTTT.

The CDR3 DNA reads TGTGCCAGCAGTTCTCTCGGCGGGCTGACCAATTCACCCCTCCACTTT. The encoded protein is CASSSLGGLTNSPLHF. The chain links TRBV27 to TRBJ1-6, with D unresolved. The CDR3 runs 16 residues. Germline V gene lookup returns CDR1 MNHEY and CDR2 SMNVEV (reference sequence). The V gene lost 4 bases and the J gene lost 7 bases, with 17 bases spanning the gap.

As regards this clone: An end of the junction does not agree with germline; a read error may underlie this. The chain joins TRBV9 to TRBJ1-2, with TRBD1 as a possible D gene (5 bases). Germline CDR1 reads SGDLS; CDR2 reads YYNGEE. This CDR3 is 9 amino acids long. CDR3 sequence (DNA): TGTGCCAGCAGCGTCCCGGGGCTTTTC. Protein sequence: CASSVPGLF. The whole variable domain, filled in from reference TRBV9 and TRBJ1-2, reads DSGVTQTPKHLITATGQRVTLRCSPRSGDLSVYWYQQSLDQGLQFLIQYYNGEERAKGNILERFSAQQFPDLHSELNLSSLELGDSALYFCASSVPGLFGSGTRLTVV.

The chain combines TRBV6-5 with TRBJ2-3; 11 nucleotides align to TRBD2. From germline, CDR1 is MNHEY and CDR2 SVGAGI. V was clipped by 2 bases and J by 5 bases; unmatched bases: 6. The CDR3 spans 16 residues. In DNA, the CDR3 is TGTGCCAGCAGTTACGACCTAGCGGGGGGAATAGATACGCAGTATTTT. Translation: CASSYDLAGGIDTQYF.

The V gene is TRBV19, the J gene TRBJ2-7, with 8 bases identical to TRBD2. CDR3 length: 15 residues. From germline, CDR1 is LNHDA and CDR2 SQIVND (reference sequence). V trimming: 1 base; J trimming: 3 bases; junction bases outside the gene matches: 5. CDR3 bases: TGTGCCAGTAGTATAGCGGGGGGGCCCAACTACGAGCAGTACTTC. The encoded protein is CASSIAGGPNYEQYF.